The source of this T cell receptor (beta chain) is a study of T cell responses to AZD1222 COVID-19 vaccine. Study-wide results and limits: Sampled repertoires all dated from after the peak T cell response.

The CDR3 is 15 amino acids. CDR1 ENHRY and CDR2 SYGVKD come from the germline V gene. The trim removed 5 bases at V and 2 bases at J, leaving 8 bases unmatched. Concerning this clone: Its antigen is as yet unknown.

Method: immunoSEQ multiplex PCR; TCRdb's copy keeps in-frame clones and lacks some. The sample holds about 89,000 clones, roughly 90% seen once. The clonotype comes from an adult who received the AZD1222 COVID-19 vaccine. Sequences were derived from peripheral blood, sampled 28 days after the second AZD1222 dose. The J gene is TRBJ1-1, the V gene TRBV10-3; TRBD1 matches 7 bases. In DNA, the CDR3 is TGTGCCATCAGTCGACGAAACAGGGGAAACACTGAAGCTTTCTTT. Amino acids: CAISRRNRGNTEAFF.